This entry describes one T cell receptor (beta chain). Its antigen is not identified. The data belong to a study of T cell responses to AZD1222 COVID-19 vaccine. The method was immunoSEQ multiplex PCR; TCRdb's version includes in-frame clones alone and lacks a portion of them. This sample has 77,000 or so clones, with about 91% found just once. This CDR3 comprises 11 residues. The V end lost 4 bases, the J end lost 1 base, and 5 bases lay between the germline ends. Germline values: CDR1 SQVTM, CDR2 ANQGSEA. The study, taken as a whole, reports: With dominance at 160-218 and 743-854, vaccine-associated CD4 TCRs spanned spike. Seropositive at baseline were only 5 to 7 AZD1222 recipients. Recipients of two AZD1222 doses showed rising Spike-specific TCR breadth and depth. Donor demographics were predominantly white British with a female majority; clonal diversity may be underestimated.

The chain uses TRBV29-1 and TRBJ2-7, with no clear D. The receptor comes from an adult who received the AZD1222 COVID-19 vaccine. The sample consisted of peripheral blood, taken 28 days after the second AZD1222 dose. CDR3: CSVGQSYEQYF. The CDR3, as DNA: TGCAGCGTTGGACAATCCTACGAGCAGTACTTC.